The T cell receptor (beta chain) described here comes from a study of control samples from healthy donors and cancer patients. Deletions cut 2 bases from V and 7 bases from J, with 12 bases between. Germline values: CDR1 MNHEY, CDR2 SVGAGI. This CDR3 spans 15 amino acids. Produced via immunoSEQ multiplex PCR; TCRdb's table is partial and in-frame only. The sample lists approximately 190,000 clones; around 90% were seen once. The sequence derives from a man aged 25 to 40 in good health. Specimen: blood. V and J are TRBV6-5 and TRBJ1-6; D unresolved. The CDR3 sequence: CASSYEGGINSPLHF. In DNA form, the CDR3 reads TGTGCCAGCAGTTACGAGGGCGGGATCAATTCACCCCTCCACTTT.